The sequence of this TCR beta chain was determined in a study of regulatory T cells in long-lasting Graves disease. Study-wide background: Graves' patients, diagnosed recently, had received antithyroid drugs under 3 months. General observations from the study: A greater number of public clonotypes (roughly 2,700) was shared by persistent patients than by new patients (roughly 880).

The time point was: newly diagnosed GD, antithyroid drugs for less than 3 months. Preparation of the TCR library used RNA extracted from PBMCs. Only a few counts were recorded for this clonotype. Its antigen is as yet unknown. TCR beta libraries were built with iRepertoire HTBI primers and Arm-PCR of CDR3 regions. TCRdb redid the calling of the multiplex PCR reads with MiXCR, one entry per CDR3 protein. The sample has roughly 560,000 distinct CDR3 sequences, around 12% seen once. Another study also made use of these data, one on T cells in Graves' hyperthyroidism and ophthalmopathy. That source reports: Using the HTBI primer set, a first-round RT-PCR was run on the TCR CDR3. Most thyroid clonotypes expanded above 0.001 appeared in blood too.

This TCR derives from a young woman with Graves disease. The sample in question was peripheral blood mononuclear cells (PBMCs), obtained at new diagnosis, from a patient treated with antithyroid drugs.

CDR3 residues: CASSLQERQPQHF. CDR3 in DNA: TGTGCCAGCAGTTTACAGGAGCGTCAGCCCCAGCATTTT. V gene TRBV28 combines with J gene TRBJ1-5; D remains ambiguous. V was clipped by 2 bases and J by 6 bases, with 8 bases between them. Germline V gene lookup returns CDR1 MDHEN and CDR2 SYDVKM. The CDR3 spans 13 residues.